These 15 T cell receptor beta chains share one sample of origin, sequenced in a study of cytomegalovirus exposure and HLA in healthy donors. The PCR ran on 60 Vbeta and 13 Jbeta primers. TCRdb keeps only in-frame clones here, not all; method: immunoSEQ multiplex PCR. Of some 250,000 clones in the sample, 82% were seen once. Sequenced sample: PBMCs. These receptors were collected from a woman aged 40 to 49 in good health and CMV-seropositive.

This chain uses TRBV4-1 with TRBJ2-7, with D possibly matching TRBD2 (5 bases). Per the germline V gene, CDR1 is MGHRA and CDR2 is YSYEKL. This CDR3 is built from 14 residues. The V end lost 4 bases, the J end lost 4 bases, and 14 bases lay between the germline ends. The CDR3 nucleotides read TGCGCCAGCAGCCCTCCCGGGGTCGGGTACGAGCAGTACTTC. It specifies CASSPPGVGYEQYF.

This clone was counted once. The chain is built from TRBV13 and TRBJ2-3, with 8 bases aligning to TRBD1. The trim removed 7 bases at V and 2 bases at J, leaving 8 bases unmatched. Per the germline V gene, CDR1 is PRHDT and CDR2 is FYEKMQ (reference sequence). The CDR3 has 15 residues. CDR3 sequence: CASTPPDRDTDTQYF. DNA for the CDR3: TGTGCCAGCACCCCCCCGGACAGGGACACAGATACGCAGTATTTT.

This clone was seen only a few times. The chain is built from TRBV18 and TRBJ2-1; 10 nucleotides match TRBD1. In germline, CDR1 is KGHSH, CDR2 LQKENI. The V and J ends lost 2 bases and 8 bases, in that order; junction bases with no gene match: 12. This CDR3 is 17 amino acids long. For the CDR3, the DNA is TGTGCCAGCTCACCAAGACCTCTCGGACAGGGGGTGGATGAGCAGTTCTTC. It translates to CASSPRPLGQGVDEQFF. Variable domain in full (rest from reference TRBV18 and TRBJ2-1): NAGVMQNPRHLVRRRGQEARLRCSPMKGHSHVYWYRQLPEEGLKFMVYLQKENIIDESGMPKERFSAEFPKEGPSILRIQQVVRGDSAAYFCASSPRPLGQGVDEQFFGPGTRLTVL.

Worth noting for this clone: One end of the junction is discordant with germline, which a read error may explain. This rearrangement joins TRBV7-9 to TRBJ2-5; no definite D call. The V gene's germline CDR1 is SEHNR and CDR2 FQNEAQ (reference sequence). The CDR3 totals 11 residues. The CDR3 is CSSSLSETQYF. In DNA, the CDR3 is TGTTCCAGCAGCTTATCGGAGACCCAGTACTTC.

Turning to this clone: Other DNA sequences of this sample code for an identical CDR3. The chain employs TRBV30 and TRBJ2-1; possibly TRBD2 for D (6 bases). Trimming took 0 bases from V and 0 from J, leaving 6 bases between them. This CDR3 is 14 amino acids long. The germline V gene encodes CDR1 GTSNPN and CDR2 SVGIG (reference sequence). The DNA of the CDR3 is TGTGCCTGGAGTGTGGGGGGCTCCTACAATGAGCAGTTCTTC. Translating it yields CAWSVGGSYNEQFF.

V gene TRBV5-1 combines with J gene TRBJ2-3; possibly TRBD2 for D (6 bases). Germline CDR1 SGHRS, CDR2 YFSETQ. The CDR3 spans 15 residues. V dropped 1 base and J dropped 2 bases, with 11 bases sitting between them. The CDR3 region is CASSLYGGSTDTQYF. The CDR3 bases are TGCGCCAGCAGCTTGTATGGGGGGTCCACAGATACGCAGTATTTT.

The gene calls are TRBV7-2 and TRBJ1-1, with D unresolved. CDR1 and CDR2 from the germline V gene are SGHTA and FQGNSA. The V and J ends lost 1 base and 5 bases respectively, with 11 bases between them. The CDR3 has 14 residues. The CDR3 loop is CASSLDGRRTEAFF. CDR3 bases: TGTGCCAGCAGCTTAGATGGACGGAGGACTGAAGCTTTCTTT. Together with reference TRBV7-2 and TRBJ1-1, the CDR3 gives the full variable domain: GAGVSQSPSNKVTEKGKDVELRCDPISGHTALYWYRQSLGQGLEFLIYFQGNSAPDKSGLPSDRFSAERTGGSVSTLTIQRTQQEDSAVYLCASSLDGRRTEAFFGQGTRLTVV.

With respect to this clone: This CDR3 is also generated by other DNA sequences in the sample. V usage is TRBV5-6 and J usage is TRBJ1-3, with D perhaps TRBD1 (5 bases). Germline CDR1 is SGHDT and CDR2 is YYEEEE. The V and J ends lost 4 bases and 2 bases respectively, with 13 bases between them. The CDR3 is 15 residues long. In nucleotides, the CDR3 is TGTGCCAGCAGCCCGACGGGGGGGACTGGAAACACCATATATTTT. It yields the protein CASSPTGGTGNTIYF.

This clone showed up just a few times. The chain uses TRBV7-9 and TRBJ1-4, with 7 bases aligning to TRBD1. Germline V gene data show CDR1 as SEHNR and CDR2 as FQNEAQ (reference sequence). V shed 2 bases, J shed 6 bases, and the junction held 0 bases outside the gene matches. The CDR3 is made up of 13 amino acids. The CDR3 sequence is CASSLTGDEKLFF. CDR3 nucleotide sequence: TGTGCCAGCAGCTTAACAGGGGATGAAAAACTGTTTTTT. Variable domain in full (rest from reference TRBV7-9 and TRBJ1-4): DTGVSQNPRHKITKRGQNVTFRCDPISEHNRLYWYRQTLGQGPEFLTYFQNEAQLEKSRLLSDRFSAERPKGSFSTLEIQRTEQGDSAMYLCASSLTGDEKLFFGSGTQLSVL.

CDR3 loop: CASSSGLAGVETQYF. CDR3 DNA: TGTGCCAGCAGTTCGGGACTAGCGGGGGTAGAGACCCAGTACTTC. The chain carries TRBV6-6 and TRBJ2-5, with TRBD2 matching 14 bases. Germline CDR1 and CDR2: MNHNY and SVGAGI (reference sequence). Losses at the gene ends were 4 bases for V and 4 bases for J; bases not matched to a gene: 2. The CDR3 totals 15 residues.

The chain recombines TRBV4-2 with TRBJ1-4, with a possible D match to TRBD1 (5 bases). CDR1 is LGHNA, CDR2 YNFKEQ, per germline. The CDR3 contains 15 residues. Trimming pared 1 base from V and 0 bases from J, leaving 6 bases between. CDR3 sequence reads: CASSQGTPTNEKLFF. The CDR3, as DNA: TGTGCCAGCAGCCAAGGGACACCAACTAATGAAAAACTGTTTTTT.

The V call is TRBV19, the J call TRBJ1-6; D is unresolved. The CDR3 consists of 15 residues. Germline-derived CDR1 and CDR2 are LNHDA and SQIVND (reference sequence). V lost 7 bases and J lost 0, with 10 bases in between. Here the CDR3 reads CASNRESSYNSPLHF. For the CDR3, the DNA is TGTGCCAGTAATAGGGAGAGCTCCTATAATTCACCCCTCCACTTT.

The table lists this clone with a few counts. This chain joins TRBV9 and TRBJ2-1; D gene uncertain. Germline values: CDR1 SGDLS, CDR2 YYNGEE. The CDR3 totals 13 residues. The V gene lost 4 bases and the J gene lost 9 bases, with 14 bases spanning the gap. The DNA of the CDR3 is TGTGCCAGCAGCTCCACCTCAGGAAGTGAGCAGTTCTTC. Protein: CASSSTSGSEQFF.

The CDR3 loop reads CATGGRESVSTEAFF. The CDR3 DNA reads TGTGCCACCGGGGGTAGGGAGAGCGTTAGCACTGAAGCTTTCTTT. The genes are TRBV10-3 and TRBJ1-1; a weak D match, TRBD1 (5 bases). The CDR3 sequence is 15 residues long. V gave up 10 bases and J gave up 4 bases, with 22 bases separating them. Germline CDR1 reads ENHRY; CDR2 reads SYGVKD.

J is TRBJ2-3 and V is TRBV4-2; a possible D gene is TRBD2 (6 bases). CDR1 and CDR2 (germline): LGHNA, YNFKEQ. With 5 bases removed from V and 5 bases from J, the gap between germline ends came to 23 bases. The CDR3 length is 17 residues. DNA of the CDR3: TGTGCCAGCAGCACCCGGGCCCGGGACTCCGCCGGAGATACGCAGTATTTT. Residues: CASSTRARDSAGDTQYF.